These 29 T cell receptor beta chains came from one sample sequenced in a study of OX40 agonist ivuxolimab in advanced cancers. TCRdb's table, derived via immunoSEQ multiplex PCR, lists solely in-frame clones and lacks some. The sample includes 45,000 to 60,000 clones, under 85% of them seen just once. The specimen comprised CD4+ or CD8+ T cells sorted from blood, sampled in a trial of the OX40 agonist ivuxolimab. Receptor source: an adult with an advanced solid tumor such as melanoma, head and neck, liver or kidney cancer.

J is TRBJ2-3 and V is TRBV7-9, with 11 bases matching TRBD2. Losses at the gene ends were 3 bases for V and 5 bases for J; bases not matched to a gene: 10. The CDR3 covers 17 residues. Per germline, CDR1 SEHNR and CDR2 FQNEAQ (reference sequence). Written as DNA, the CDR3 is TGTGCCAGCAGCTTGGGACTAGCGGCCGCAAGGGTAGATACGCAGTATTTT. Translated: CASSLGLAAARVDTQYF.

V is TRBV30 and J is TRBJ1-1, with D perhaps matching TRBD1 (6 bases). The V end was cut by 4 bases, the J end by 0 bases, with 9 bases between. Germline V gene lookup returns CDR1 GTSNPN and CDR2 SVGIG (reference sequence). CDR3 length: 13 residues. CDR3 bases: TGTGCCTGGAAGGGACACATGAACACTGAAGCTTTCTTT. Amino acids: CAWKGHMNTEAFF. Drawing the rest from reference TRBV30 and TRBJ1-1, the complete variable domain is SQTIHQWPATLVQPVGSPLSLECTVEGTSNPNLYWYRQAAGRGLQLLFYSVGIGQISSEVPQNLSASRPQDRQFILSSKKLLLSDSGFYLCAWKGHMNTEAFFGQGTRLTVV.

The chain uses TRBV7-4 and TRBJ2-7, with D maybe TRBD1 (7 bases). The CDR3 extends over 13 amino acids. Germline loops: CDR1 SGHVT, CDR2 SQSDAQ. V gave up 4 bases and J gave up 5 bases, with 12 bases separating them. The CDR3 reads CASSCRGENEQYF. As DNA, the CDR3 is TGTGCCAGCAGCTGCAGGGGGGAGAACGAGCAGTACTTC.

The chain recombines TRBV6-5 with TRBJ2-2, with a weak D call TRBD2 (6 bases). Germline CDR1 and CDR2: MNHEY and SVGAGI. Trimming took 6 bases from V and 5 from J, leaving 13 bases between them. The CDR3 covers 14 residues. Here the CDR3 reads CASRRRGGTGELFF. The DNA of the CDR3 is TGTGCCAGCAGGCGGAGGGGAGGTACCGGGGAGCTGTTTTTT.

This clone is medium-sized. The chain couples TRBV5-1 to TRBJ1-1; no firm D call. Per the germline V gene, CDR1 is SGHRS and CDR2 is YFSETQ. Trimming took off 0 bases at V and 4 bases at J, with 7 bases between the two ends. This CDR3 has 13 residues. The DNA of the CDR3 is TGCGCCAGCAGCTTGGATTCCCGCACTGAAGCTTTCTTT. Protein product: CASSLDSRTEAFF.

This chain uses TRBV9 with TRBJ1-1; unclear D gene. The length of the CDR3 is 14 residues. Germline V CDR1 and CDR2: SGDLS, YYNGEE. Between the trimmed V and J ends, which lost 0 bases and 0 bases, there was a span of 6 bases. The CDR3 here is CASSVGRMNTEAFF. Written as DNA, the CDR3 is TGTGCCAGCAGCGTAGGGCGGATGAACACTGAAGCTTTCTTT.

The DNA of the CDR3 is TGTGCCAGTAGTATTGGGGGGATCCAAGAGACCCAGTACTTC. It encodes CASSIGGIQETQYF. The V and J genes are TRBV19 and TRBJ2-5, with D possibly matching TRBD2 (6 bases). The V gene lost 3 bases and the J gene lost 1 base, with 9 bases spanning the gap. The CDR3 is 14 residues long. Per germline, CDR1 LNHDA and CDR2 SQIVND (reference sequence).

V gene TRBV18 combines with J gene TRBJ1-4; 7 bases are a match to TRBD1. Germline lookup yields CDR1 KGHSH and CDR2 LQKENI. This CDR3 spans 16 amino acids. V shed 1 base, J shed 1 base, and the junction held 3 bases outside the gene matches. The CDR3: CASSPQTGRTNEKLFF. Here the CDR3 DNA reads TGTGCCAGCTCACCACAGACAGGGCGAACTAATGAAAAACTGTTTTTT.

In this sample, this clone turned up once. This rearrangement joins TRBV5-5 to TRBJ1-5; D not certain. Germline assignment: CDR1 SGHKS and CDR2 YYEKEE (reference sequence). This CDR3 contains 16 residues. The V gene lost 0 bases and the J gene lost 1 base, with 11 bases spanning the gap. The CDR3 loop reads CASSLGMAGSNQPQHF. Written as DNA, the CDR3 is TGTGCCAGCAGCTTGGGTATGGCAGGAAGCAATCAGCCCCAGCATTTT.

The gene calls are TRBV5-1 and TRBJ2-2; D remains unclear. Per the germline V gene, CDR1 is SGHRS and CDR2 is YFSETQ. V shed 4 bases and J shed 6 bases, with 10 bases lying between them. This CDR3 has 13 amino acids. The CDR3 spells CASSLLDAGELFF. The CDR3 bases are TGCGCCAGCAGCCTTTTAGATGCCGGGGAGCTGTTTTTT.

The chain links TRBV6-1 to TRBJ1-5; D is ambiguous. With 6 bases removed from V and 7 bases from J, the gap between germline ends came to 13 bases. The CDR3 covers 13 residues. Germline V gene data show CDR1 as MNHNS and CDR2 as SASEGT. CDR3 residues: CASSRASGQPQHF. In DNA form, the CDR3 reads TGTGCCAGCAGCCGGGCGTCTGGCCAGCCCCAGCATTTT.

The genes are TRBV29-1 and TRBJ2-3; 7 nucleotides align to TRBD2. This CDR3 has 17 residues. Germline-derived CDR1 and CDR2 are SQVTM and ANQGSEA. Trimming at V came to 6 bases and at J to 1 base, leaving 16 bases not matched to a gene. CDR3 nucleotides: TGCAGCGTCTATGCGCAACGGACTAGTCACCGCACAGATACGCAGTATTTT. Amino acids: CSVYAQRTSHRTDTQYF.

The chain combines TRBV11-2 with TRBJ1-5; perhaps TRBD1 as D (6 bases). V lost 0 bases and J 6 bases, leaving 9 bases between the germline ends. This CDR3 contains 14 residues. From germline, CDR1 is SGHAT and CDR2 FQNNGV. The CDR3 sequence is CASSLDRGGQPQHF. In DNA, the CDR3 is TGTGCCAGCAGCTTAGACAGGGGCGGTCAGCCCCAGCATTTT.

The V and J genes are TRBV14 and TRBJ2-1; D possibly corresponds to TRBD2 (6 bases). CDR1 SGHDN and CDR2 FVKESK come from the germline V gene. CDR3 length: 18 amino acids. The germline V and J ends were trimmed by 3 bases and 2 bases, with 20 bases remaining between them. In DNA, the CDR3 is TGTGCCAGCAGCCAGAGCGGGCTTACGGTTGGCCCCTACAATGAGCAGTTCTTC. As protein: CASSQSGLTVGPYNEQFF.

The V gene is TRBV29-1, the J gene TRBJ2-3, with D uncertain. The CDR3 loop spans 14 amino acids. Trimming cost V 5 bases and J 0 bases, with 12 bases left between them. Germline V gene sequence: CDR1 SQVTM, CDR2 ANQGSEA. As DNA, the CDR3 is TGCAGCGTTCCATCTCTTCGTAGCACAGATACGCAGTATTTT. It encodes CSVPSLRSTDTQYF.

Only one count was recorded for this clone. The chain carries TRBV27 and TRBJ2-2; 8 bases align to TRBD1. J lost 3 bases, V lost 6 bases, and 3 bases had no gene match. Germline CDR1 reads MNHEY; CDR2 reads SMNVEV (reference sequence). The CDR3 has 14 residues. The CDR3 region is CASRVDRDTGELFF. DNA of the CDR3: TGTGCCAGCAGGGTGGACAGGGACACCGGGGAGCTGTTTTTT.

The chain couples TRBV5-8 to TRBJ1-6, with TRBD1 as a possible D gene (5 bases). The V gene's germline CDR1 is SGHTS and CDR2 YDEGEE. V lost 4 bases to trimming and J lost 7 bases, with 12 bases between them. This CDR3 is built from 14 residues. DNA of the CDR3: TGTGCCAGCAGCCGCGGACAAGTCAATTCACCCCTCCACTTT. It translates to CASSRGQVNSPLHF.

The V and J genes are TRBV6-5 and TRBJ2-2, with 7 bases fitting TRBD1. This CDR3 is built from 14 residues. V shed 6 bases and J 5 bases; nucleotides not matched to a gene: 6. From germline, CDR1 is MNHEY and CDR2 SVGAGI. CDR3 amino acids: CASRTGLGTGELFF. CDR3 nucleotides: TGTGCCAGCAGGACAGGGCTCGGAACCGGGGAGCTGTTTTTT.

CDR3 in amino acids: CASSLERGTEAFF. CDR3 coding DNA: TGTGCCAGCAGCTTAGAAAGGGGCACTGAAGCTTTCTTT. The chain joins TRBV11-3 to TRBJ1-1, with a tentative D call TRBD1 (5 bases). Trimming cost V 0 bases and J 4 bases, with 6 bases left between them. The CDR3 loop spans 13 amino acids. Per the germline V gene, CDR1 is SGHNT and CDR2 is YENEEA. Drawing the rest from reference TRBV11-3 and TRBJ1-1, the complete variable domain is EAGVVQSPRYKIIEKKQPVAFWCNPISGHNTLYWYLQNLGQGPELLIRYENEEAVDDSQLPKDRFSAERLKGVDSTLKIQPAELGDSAVYLCASSLERGTEAFFGQGTRLTVV.

The chain carries TRBV19 and TRBJ2-1; 7 bases fit TRBD1. Trimming at V came to 5 bases and at J to 2 bases, leaving 6 bases not matched to a gene. The CDR3 loop spans 15 amino acids. Germline V gene data show CDR1 as LNHDA and CDR2 as SQIVND (reference sequence). The CDR3 is CASSLQGGPYNEQFF. CDR3 in DNA: TGTGCCAGTAGTCTCCAAGGGGGCCCCTACAATGAGCAGTTCTTC.

This sequence joins TRBV6-5 and TRBJ2-2, with D possibly being TRBD2 (6 bases). The germline CDR1 and CDR2 sequences are MNHEY and SVGAGI. The CDR3 has 14 residues. V was cut by 5 bases and J by 5 bases, with 12 bases left in between. The CDR3 DNA sequence: TGTGCCAGCAGTCCCATAGCGGAAACCGGGGAGCTGTTTTTT. Residues: CASSPIAETGELFF.

The chain uses TRBV5-5 and TRBJ2-7; D perhaps matches TRBD2 (5 bases). The germline V gene has CDR1 SGHKS and CDR2 YYEKEE (reference sequence). This CDR3 region has 14 residues. V was clipped by 1 base and J by 1 base, with 9 bases between them. The CDR3 DNA reads TGTGCCAGCAGCTTGCGGCGGGTATCCTACGAGCAGTACTTC. Protein sequence: CASSLRRVSYEQYF.

This clone was counted many times. The J gene is TRBJ2-7, the V gene TRBV6-1; 7 bases are shared with TRBD1. The CDR3 sequence is 14 residues long. CDR1 and CDR2 from the germline V gene are MNHNS and SASEGT. Losses at the gene ends were 7 bases for V and 0 bases for J; bases not matched to a gene: 6. CDR3 in amino acids: CASKRDRDSYEQYF. The CDR3, as DNA: TGTGCCAGCAAAAGGGACAGAGACTCCTACGAGCAGTACTTC.

V is TRBV4-1 and J is TRBJ2-4; tentative D call: TRBD1 (5 bases). This CDR3 contains 17 residues. Trimming took off 2 bases at V and 6 bases at J, with 20 bases between the two ends. Germline CDR1 reads MGHRA; CDR2 reads YSYEKL. CDR3 region: CASSQTPPQGSRNIQYF. CDR3 DNA: TGCGCCAGCAGCCAAACCCCGCCCCAGGGTAGCAGAAACATTCAGTACTTC.

V is TRBV6-6 and J is TRBJ2-1, with D possibly TRBD2 on 6 matching bases. Germline V CDR1 and CDR2: MNHNY, SVGAGI (reference sequence). This CDR3 has 11 residues. With 10 bases removed from V and 9 bases from J, the gap between germline ends came to 13 bases. CDR3 coding DNA: TGTGCCACGGCAGACGGGAGTGAGCAGTTCTTC. As protein: CATADGSEQFF.

The chain is built from TRBV7-9 and TRBJ2-7, with a tentative D call TRBD1 (5 bases). CDR1 and CDR2 from the germline V gene are SEHNR and FQNEAQ (reference sequence). This CDR3 is 13 amino acids long. Trimming pared 5 bases from V and 6 bases from J, leaving 14 bases between. The CDR3 nucleotides read TGTGCCAGCAGCCCCAAGCAGGGTCTCGAGCAGTACTTC. Translation gives CASSPKQGLEQYF.

V is TRBV2 and J is TRBJ2-3, with D perhaps matching TRBD2 (5 bases). CDR1 is SNHLY, CDR2 FYNNEI, per germline. The length of the CDR3 is 13 residues. V was shortened by 6 bases and J by 2 bases, with 9 bases between the two germline ends. CDR3 DNA sequence: TGTGCCAGCAGGCAGGACTTCACAGATACGCAGTATTTT. Translated: CASRQDFTDTQYF.

The V gene is TRBV28, the J gene TRBJ2-5, with D perhaps TRBD2 (5 bases). V was shortened by 5 bases and J by 5 bases, with 21 bases between the two germline ends. In germline, CDR1 is MDHEN, CDR2 SYDVKM. The CDR3 extends over 16 amino acids. Written as DNA, the CDR3 is TGTGCCAGCAGTCCCGATCCGGGAACCCTAGGGGAGACCCAGTACTTC. Its translation: CASSPDPGTLGETQYF.

The chain has TRBV7-6 and TRBJ1-2; perhaps TRBD1 as D (6 bases). Germline V gene data show CDR1 as SGHVS and CDR2 as FNYEAQ. V was clipped by 0 bases and J by 5 bases, with 16 bases between them. The CDR3 consists of 16 residues. The DNA for the CDR3 is TGTGCCAGCAGCTTAGCACCGGGGGGGCAGGTGTATGGCTACACCTTC. Translation: CASSLAPGGQVYGYTF.